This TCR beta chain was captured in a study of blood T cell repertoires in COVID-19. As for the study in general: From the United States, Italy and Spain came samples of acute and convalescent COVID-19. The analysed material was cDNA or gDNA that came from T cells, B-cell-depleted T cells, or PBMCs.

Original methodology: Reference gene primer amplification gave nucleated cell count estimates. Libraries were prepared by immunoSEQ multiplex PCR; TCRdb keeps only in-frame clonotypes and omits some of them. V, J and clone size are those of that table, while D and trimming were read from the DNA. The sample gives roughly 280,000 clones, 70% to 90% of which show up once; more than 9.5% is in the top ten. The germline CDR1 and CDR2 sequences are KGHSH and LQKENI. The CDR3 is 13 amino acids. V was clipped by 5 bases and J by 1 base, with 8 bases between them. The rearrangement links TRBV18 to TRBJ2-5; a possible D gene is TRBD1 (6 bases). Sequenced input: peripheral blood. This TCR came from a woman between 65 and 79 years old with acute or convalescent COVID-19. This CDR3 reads CASSGGGQETQYF. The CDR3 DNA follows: TGTGCCAGCTCAGGGGGCGGCCAAGAGACCCAGTACTTC.